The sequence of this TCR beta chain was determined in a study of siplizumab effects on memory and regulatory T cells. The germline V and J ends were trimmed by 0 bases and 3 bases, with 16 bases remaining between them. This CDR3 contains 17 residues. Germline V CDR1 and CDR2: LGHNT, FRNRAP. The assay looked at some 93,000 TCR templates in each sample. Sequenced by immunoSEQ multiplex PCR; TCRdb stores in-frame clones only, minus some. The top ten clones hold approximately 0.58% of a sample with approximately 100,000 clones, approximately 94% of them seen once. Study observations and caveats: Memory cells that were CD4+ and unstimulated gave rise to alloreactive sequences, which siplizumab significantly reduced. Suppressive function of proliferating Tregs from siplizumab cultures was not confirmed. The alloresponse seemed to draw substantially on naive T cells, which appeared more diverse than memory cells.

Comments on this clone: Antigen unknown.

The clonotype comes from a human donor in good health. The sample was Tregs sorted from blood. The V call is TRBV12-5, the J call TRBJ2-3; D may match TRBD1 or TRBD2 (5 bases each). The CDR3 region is CASGLVRGDPGTDTQYF. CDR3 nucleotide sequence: TGTGCTAGTGGTTTGGTACGGGGCGATCCAGGGACAGATACGCAGTATTTT.